The 14 T cell receptor beta chains below all came from one sample that was sequenced in a study of blood T cell repertoires in COVID-19. Profiling relied on immunoSEQ multiplex PCR, and the TCRdb table lists in-frame clones only, not all of them. The sample includes about 280,000 clones, roughly four fifths of them seen just once. Sequenced input: PBMCs or T cells enriched from blood (not recorded which). Receptors were obtained from a man aged 35 to 55 who had been exposed to COVID-19.

The chain combines TRBV5-6 with TRBJ2-3; 8 bases map to TRBD2. The CDR3 contains 15 residues. J gave up 2 bases and V 4 bases, and 6 bases lay outside the gene matches. The germline gives CDR1 SGHDT, CDR2 YYEEEE. CDR3 nucleotides: TGTGCCAGCAGCGTAGCGGGATGGGTCACAGATACGCAGTATTTT. Its translation: CASSVAGWVTDTQYF.

The J gene is TRBJ1-2, the V gene TRBV6-2 or TRBV6-3, with D hard to call. The CDR3 totals 13 residues. The germline V gene has CDR1 MNHEY and CDR2 SVGEGT. V lost 5 bases to trimming and J lost 4 bases, with 11 bases between them. The CDR3 spells CASSRRTVYGYTF. CDR3 coding DNA: TGTGCCAGCAGTAGGAGGACGGTCTATGGCTACACCTTC.

The DNA of the CDR3 is TGTGCCAGCAGACTAACAGGGGGGAGTGAAAAACTGTTTTTT. Its translation: CASRLTGGSEKLFF. V and J are TRBV27 and TRBJ1-4; 8 bases line up with TRBD1. V was pared by 6 bases and J by 7 bases, with 7 bases of the junction left unmatched. The CDR3 length is 14 residues. The V gene's germline CDR1 is MNHEY and CDR2 SMNVEV (reference sequence). Drawing the rest from reference TRBV27 and TRBJ1-4, the complete variable domain is EAQVTQNPRYLITVTGKKLTVTCSQNMNHEYMSWYRQDPGLGLRQIYYSMNVEVTDKGDVPEGYKVSRKEKRNFPLILESPSPNQTSLYFCASRLTGGSEKLFFGSGTQLSVL.

This chain connects TRBV5-4 to TRBJ1-2; 11 bases line up with TRBD1. The length of the CDR3 is 15 residues. Germline CDR1 is SGHNT and CDR2 is YYREEE (reference sequence). Losses at the gene ends were 7 bases for V and 3 bases for J; bases not matched to a gene: 8. In DNA, the CDR3 is TGTGCCAGCCAAGGAGGGACAGGGGGGGACTATGGCTACACCTTC. It codes for CASQGGTGGDYGYTF.

This clone showed up just once. V gene TRBV28 combines with J gene TRBJ2-1; 8 nucleotides match TRBD2. The CDR3 is 16 residues long. The germline CDR1 and CDR2 sequences are MDHEN and SYDVKM. Losses at the gene ends were 3 bases for V and 6 bases for J; bases not matched to a gene: 10. The CDR3 sequence is CASSLASGFAPNEQFF. DNA for the CDR3: TGTGCCAGCAGTTTGGCTAGCGGGTTCGCCCCCAATGAGCAGTTCTTC.

This chain connects TRBV10-1 to TRBJ2-1; the D is unclear. The CDR3 is made up of 16 amino acids. V lost 0 bases and J lost 0, with 9 bases in between. Germline V gene lookup returns CDR1 WNHNN and CDR2 SYGVQD (reference sequence). CDR3: CASSESEMSSYNEQFF. The CDR3 nucleotides read TGCGCCAGCAGTGAGTCGGAGATGAGCTCCTACAATGAGCAGTTCTTC.

The rearrangement links TRBV11-2 to TRBJ1-2, with D tentatively TRBD1 (5 bases). V was shortened by 7 bases and J by 8 bases, with 23 bases between the two germline ends. The CDR3 length is 15 residues. Germline-derived CDR1 and CDR2 are SGHAT and FQNNGV. The CDR3 loop reads CASNQQTTAVRGYTF. DNA of the CDR3: TGTGCCAGCAACCAACAAACGACAGCCGTCAGGGGCTACACCTTC.

The chain carries TRBV6-2 or TRBV6-3 and TRBJ2-3; 13 bases agree with TRBD2. The junction had 14 bases not matched to a gene; V was cut back by 6 bases and J by 2 bases. Germline CDR1 is MNHEY and CDR2 is SVGEGT. The CDR3 is 19 residues long. The CDR3 sequence is CASSTGLAGEPIYTDTQYF. The CDR3, as DNA: TGTGCCAGCAGCACCGGACTAGCGGGAGAGCCAATATACACAGATACGCAGTATTTT.

This chain uses TRBV13 with TRBJ2-3; 16 bases are shared with TRBD2. This CDR3 is built from 19 residues. Germline V gene lookup returns CDR1 PRHDT and CDR2 FYEKMQ (reference sequence). With 3 bases clipped from V and 7 bases from J, the junction kept 13 bases outside the gene matches. CDR3 nucleotide sequence: TGTGCCAGCAGCTTTAGGCGTTCGGGACTAGCGGGAGGGTGGAATACGCAGTATTTT. As protein: CASSFRRSGLAGGWNTQYF.

This chain links TRBV9 with TRBJ2-1; perhaps TRBD2 as D (6 bases). Germline CDR1 and CDR2: SGDLS and YYNGEE. This CDR3 contains 13 residues. Between the trimmed V and J ends, which lost 4 bases and 6 bases, there was a span of 11 bases. CDR3 in amino acids: CASSSVGLNEQFF. DNA for the CDR3: TGTGCCAGCAGCTCAGTGGGACTCAATGAGCAGTTCTTC. Looking up the rest from reference TRBV9 and TRBJ2-1 gives the full variable domain: DSGVTQTPKHLITATGQRVTLRCSPRSGDLSVYWYQQSLDQGLQFLIQYYNGEERAKGNILERFSAQQFPDLHSELNLSSLELGDSALYFCASSSVGLNEQFFGPGTRLTVL.

The genes are TRBV10-3 and TRBJ2-2; D unresolved. Trimming took 8 bases from V and 3 from J, leaving 16 bases between them. The CDR3 is 15 residues long. The germline V gene has CDR1 ENHRY and CDR2 SYGVKD. The CDR3 sequence is CAIQRFPMDTGELFF. CDR3 nucleotides: TGTGCCATCCAACGGTTCCCAATGGACACCGGGGAGCTGTTTTTT.

This clone was counted a few times. The CDR3 sequence: CASSLNLGQQNEKLFF. CDR3 DNA: TGTGCCAGCAGCTTAAATTTGGGACAGCAGAATGAAAAACTGTTTTTT. The V and J genes are TRBV7-3 and TRBJ1-4, with 7 bases aligning to TRBD1. J lost 5 bases, V lost 1 base, and 7 bases had no gene match. The CDR3 covers 16 residues. In germline, CDR1 is SGHTA, CDR2 FQGTGA.

The genes are TRBV6-5 and TRBJ2-2; D is unresolved. Per germline, CDR1 MNHEY and CDR2 SVGAGI. The CDR3 length is 15 residues. Deletions cut 0 bases from V and 7 bases from J, with 12 bases between. The CDR3 nucleotides read TGTGCCAGCAGTTACTCCGGTCGGGTCGGCGGGGAGCTGTTTTTT. Translation gives CASSYSGRVGGELFF.

The chain employs TRBV10-3 and TRBJ2-3; 13 bases match TRBD2. J gave up 3 bases and V 6 bases, and 6 bases lay outside the gene matches. The CDR3 spans 16 residues. Germline loops: CDR1 ENHRY, CDR2 SYGVKD. The CDR3 reads CAISLGTSGNTDTQYF. In nucleotides, the CDR3 is TGTGCCATCAGCCTAGGGACTAGCGGGAATACAGATACGCAGTATTTT.